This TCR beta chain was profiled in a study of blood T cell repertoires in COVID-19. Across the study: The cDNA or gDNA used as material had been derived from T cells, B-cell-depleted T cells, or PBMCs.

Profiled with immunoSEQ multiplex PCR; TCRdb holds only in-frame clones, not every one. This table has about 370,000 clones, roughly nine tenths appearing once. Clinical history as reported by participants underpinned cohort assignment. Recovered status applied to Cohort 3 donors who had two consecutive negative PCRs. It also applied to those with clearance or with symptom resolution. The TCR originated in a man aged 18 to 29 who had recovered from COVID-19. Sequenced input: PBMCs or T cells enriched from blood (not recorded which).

Written as DNA, the CDR3 is TGTGCCAGTCGACAGGGAACTGGAAACACCATATATTTT. This gives the protein CASRQGTGNTIYF. The rearrangement joins TRBV28 to TRBJ1-3; 7 positions match TRBD1. The CDR3 loop spans 13 amino acids. J was trimmed by 2 bases and V by 9 bases; bases with no gene match: 4. Germline V gene sequence: CDR1 MDHEN, CDR2 SYDVKM.